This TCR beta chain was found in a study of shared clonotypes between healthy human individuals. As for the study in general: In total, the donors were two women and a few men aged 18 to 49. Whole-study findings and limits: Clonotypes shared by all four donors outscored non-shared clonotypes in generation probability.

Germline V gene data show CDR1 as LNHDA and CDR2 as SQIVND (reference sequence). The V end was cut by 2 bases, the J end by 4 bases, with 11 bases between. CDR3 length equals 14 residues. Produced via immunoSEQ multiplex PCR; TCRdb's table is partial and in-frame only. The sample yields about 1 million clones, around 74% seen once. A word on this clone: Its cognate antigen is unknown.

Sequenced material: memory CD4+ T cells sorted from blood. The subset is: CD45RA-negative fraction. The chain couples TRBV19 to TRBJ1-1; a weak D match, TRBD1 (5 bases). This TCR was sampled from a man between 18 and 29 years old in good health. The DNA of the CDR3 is TGTGCCAGTAGTATATCGCAGGGTCCCACTGAAGCTTTCTTT. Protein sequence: CASSISQGPTEAFF.